The subject of this entry is one TCR beta chain. Some clones are missing from TCRdb's copy, which holds only in-frame ones; the method was immunoSEQ multiplex PCR. This table has more than 95,000 clones, roughly 88% appearing once. This specimen comes from a study of T cell responses to AZD1222 COVID-19 vaccine. Overall study: Whether given at about 4 or about 12 weeks, second doses were pooled.

The CDR3 is made up of 14 amino acids. The germline gives CDR1 SGHNT, CDR2 YYREEE (reference sequence). V gave up 4 bases and J gave up 2 bases, with 13 bases separating them. Sequences were derived from peripheral blood, sampled on day 0 of AZD1222 vaccination. This chain connects TRBV5-4 to TRBJ2-7, with a weak D call TRBD1 (6 bases). This receptor was obtained from an adult in good health. CDR3 in DNA: TGTGCCAGCAGCCTACAGACAGGAACCTACGAGCAGTACTTC. It specifies CASSLQTGTYEQYF.